The next 20 T cell receptor beta chains were all read from a single sample in a study of blood T cell repertoires in COVID-19. Only in-frame clones appear in the TCRdb table, and some are missing; sequencing was by immunoSEQ multiplex PCR. The sample includes 96,000 or so clones, approximately 80% seen only once; the top ten take 4.5% to 5.5%. Sequenced material: peripheral blood. The receptors shown here come from a man aged 80 or over with COVID-19, enrolled during active disease.

The J gene is TRBJ2-3, the V gene TRBV10-1; 10 nucleotides line up with TRBD2. Germline V gene sequence: CDR1 WNHNN, CDR2 SYGVQD (reference sequence). The CDR3 has 17 amino acids. J gave up 1 base and V 5 bases, and 9 bases lay outside the gene matches. The CDR3 reads CASSNRPGTSGTDTQYF. The CDR3 region has the DNA TGCGCCAGCAGTAACCGTCCCGGGACTAGCGGCACAGATACGCAGTATTTT.

The V and J genes are TRBV21-1 and TRBJ2-7; whether TRBD1, the table's D call, matches the DNA was not checked. TRBV21-1 is a pseudogene. The CDR3 spans 15 residues. CDR3 in amino acids: CASSKVPGFSYEQYF. DNA of the CDR3: TGTGCCAGCAGCAAAGTCCCAGGTTTCTCCTACGAGCAGTACTTC.

The chain is built from TRBV2 and TRBJ1-5; 9 bases are a match to TRBD1. Germline V lookup: CDR1 SNHLY, CDR2 FYNNEI. J was trimmed by 6 bases and V by 7 bases; bases with no gene match: 13. The CDR3 runs 16 residues. DNA of the CDR3: TGTGCCAGCACCTTGACTACGGGACAGGGAAGTCAGCCCCAGCATTTT. It encodes CASTLTTGQGSQPQHF.

This clone was seen just once. The chain is built from TRBV3-1 (or the pseudogene TRBV3-2) and TRBJ1-4; D remains unclear. The germline CDR1 and CDR2 sequences are LGHDT and YNNKEL (reference sequence). V was trimmed by 0 bases and J by 8 bases, leaving 16 bases between them. This CDR3 spans 16 amino acids. CDR3 sequence (DNA): TGTGCCAGCAGCCAAGATTGGAGTGCCTCCCGGGAAAAACTGTTTTTT. It translates to CASSQDWSASREKLFF.

The rearrangement links TRBV7-9 to TRBJ1-2; D unclear. Germline CDR1 and CDR2: SEHNR and FQNEAQ (reference sequence). Trimming removed 1 base at V and 8 bases at J, with 14 bases between. The CDR3 loop spans 14 amino acids. CDR3 nucleotides: TGTGCCAGCAGCTTAGAGCGGTCGGCGTCCGGCTACACCTTC. Its protein is CASSLERSASGYTF.

This chain joins TRBV30 and TRBJ2-2; D perhaps matches TRBD1 (6 bases). Germline assignment: CDR1 GTSNPN and CDR2 SVGIG (reference sequence). The CDR3 sequence is 14 residues long. Deletions cut 4 bases from V and 6 bases from J, with 15 bases between. In DNA form, the CDR3 reads TGTGCCTGGACATCTGGACAGTTTCCCGGGGAGCTGTTTTTT. The encoded protein is CAWTSGQFPGELFF.

The gene calls are TRBV5-1 and TRBJ2-1; 8 bases are shared with TRBD2. The CDR3 loop spans 17 amino acids. J gave up 4 bases and V 3 bases, and 12 bases lay outside the gene matches. The germline gives CDR1 SGHRS, CDR2 YFSETQ. CDR3 in amino acids: CASSSLVYSGGYNEQFF. In DNA, the CDR3 is TGCGCCAGCAGCTCCCTCGTCTACAGCGGGGGTTACAATGAGCAGTTCTTC.

The chain links TRBV7-2 to TRBJ2-1; D not certain. Trimming took off 6 bases at V and 7 bases at J, with 10 bases between the two ends. The CDR3 has 12 residues. Germline V gives CDR1 SGHTA, CDR2 FQGNSA. In DNA form, the CDR3 reads TGTGCCAGCAGTGTCGAGCCAAATGAGCAGTTCTTC. Its protein product is CASSVEPNEQFF.

The chain joins TRBV5-5 to TRBJ1-3, with TRBD1 matching 11 bases. Germline CDR1 is SGHKS and CDR2 is YYEKEE (reference sequence). Trimming cost V 4 bases and J 0 bases; bases outside gene matches: 12. CDR3 length equals 19 residues. The CDR3 DNA is TGTGCCAGCAGCCCCCGGGGTGGACAGGGGGCCCCCTCTGGAAACACCATATATTTT. Residues: CASSPRGGQGAPSGNTIYF.

This chain uses TRBV25-1 with TRBJ1-1, with D unclear. Germline V gives CDR1 MGHDK, CDR2 SYGVNS. CDR3 length equals 16 residues. Trimming pared 5 bases from V and 0 bases from J, leaving 16 bases between. The CDR3 DNA follows: TGTGCCAGCAGTCCTTCGAGAGGCCCTTTGAACACTGAAGCTTTCTTT. It is translated as CASSPSRGPLNTEAFF.

V usage is TRBV30 and J usage is TRBJ2-7; D is possibly TRBD2 (6 bases). This CDR3 has 15 residues. Trimming took 2 bases from V and 0 from J, leaving 14 bases between them. In germline, CDR1 is GTSNPN, CDR2 SVGIG (reference sequence). CDR3 in amino acids: CAWSPIGGISYEQYF. The CDR3 nucleotides are TGTGCCTGGAGTCCGATCGGCGGGATCTCCTACGAGCAGTACTTC.

The J gene is TRBJ2-3, the V gene TRBV14; 11 nucleotides match TRBD2. There are 17 residues in the CDR3. Germline-derived CDR1 and CDR2 are SGHDN and FVKESK. Germline trimming cut 1 base from V and 4 bases from J; bases unmatched to any gene: 7. The CDR3 nucleotides read TGTGCCAGCAGCCAAGGACCTAGCGGGGGGTGGTCAGATACGCAGTATTTT. Translated, it gives CASSQGPSGGWSDTQYF.

This clone came up a few times. The chain joins TRBV2 to TRBJ1-4; TRBD1 is a possible D gene (5 bases). The V gene's germline CDR1 is SNHLY and CDR2 FYNNEI. The length of the CDR3 is 15 residues. The V end was cut by 2 bases, the J end by 7 bases, with 14 bases between. CDR3 amino acids: CASSEQGRSVEKLFF. CDR3 DNA sequence: TGTGCCAGCAGTGAACAGGGTCGGTCGGTTGAAAAACTGTTTTTT.

This clone has only a few counts. The V call is TRBV5-4, the J call TRBJ2-1, with TRBD1 matching over 7 bases. This CDR3 spans 15 amino acids. In germline, CDR1 is SGHNT, CDR2 YYREEE (reference sequence). V gave up 3 bases and J gave up 4 bases; unmatched junction bases: 7. DNA of the CDR3: TGTGCCAGCAGCTCCCGGGACAGTACATACAATGAGCAGTTCTTC. Translating gives CASSSRDSTYNEQFF. Looking up the rest from reference TRBV5-4 and TRBJ2-1 gives the full variable domain: ETGVTQSPTHLIKTRGQQVTLRCSSQSGHNTVSWYQQALGQGPQFIFQYYREEENGRGNFPPRFSGLQFPNYSSELNVNALELDDSALYLCASSSRDSTYNEQFFGPGTRLTVL.

This chain uses TRBV25-1 with TRBJ1-1, with D perhaps TRBD1 (5 bases). The CDR3 sequence is 12 residues long. Trimming left V 7 bases short and J 4 bases short, with 10 bases between. CDR1 and CDR2 (germline): MGHDK, SYGVNS. CDR3 sequence reads: CASTGGVTEAFF. CDR3 nucleotides: TGTGCCAGCACTGGAGGGGTCACTGAAGCTTTCTTT.

This sequence joins TRBV29-1 and TRBJ1-1; D uncertain. V was shortened by 4 bases and J by 1 base, with 7 bases between the two germline ends. Germline-derived CDR1 and CDR2 are SQVTM and ANQGSEA. CDR3 size: 12 residues. The chain's CDR3 is CSVGQWNTEAFF. CDR3 nucleotides: TGCAGCGTTGGACAATGGAACACTGAAGCTTTCTTT.

This chain connects TRBV5-1 to TRBJ2-6, with D hard to call. Germline V lookup: CDR1 SGHRS, CDR2 YFSETQ. This CDR3 has 13 residues. Trimming took off 5 bases at V and 3 bases at J, with 6 bases between the two ends. The CDR3, as DNA: TGCGCCAGCAGGCCCGGTGGGGCCAACGTCCTGACTTTC. This gives the protein CASRPGGANVLTF. Together with reference TRBV5-1 and TRBJ2-6, the CDR3 gives the full variable domain: KAGVTQTPRYLIKTRGQQVTLSCSPISGHRSVSWYQQTPGQGLQFLFEYFSETQRNKGNFPGRFSGRQFSNSRSEMNVSTLELGDSALYLCASRPGGANVLTFGAGSRLTVL.

The chain employs TRBV15 and TRBJ2-1; 8 nucleotides align to TRBD1. The V segment lost 4 bases and the J segment 8 bases; nucleotides outside the gene matches: 10. CDR3 length: 15 residues. The V gene's germline CDR1 is LNHNV and CDR2 YYDKDF (reference sequence). CDR3 nucleotides: TGTGCCACCAGCATCGACAGGGGACCGACGGATGAGCAGTTCTTC. Encoded protein: CATSIDRGPTDEQFF.

The rearrangement joins TRBV18 to TRBJ2-7; the D is unclear. Germline-derived CDR1 and CDR2 are KGHSH and LQKENI. The CDR3 loop spans 14 amino acids. The V end was cut by 0 bases, the J end by 0 bases, with 6 bases between. CDR3 DNA sequence: TGTGCCAGCTCACCACCGGCCAGCTCCTACGAGCAGTACTTC. It is translated as CASSPPASSYEQYF.

The chain carries TRBV5-4 and TRBJ1-1; 11 nucleotides line up with TRBD1. The CDR3 has 14 residues. With 5 bases clipped from V and 6 bases from J, the junction kept 6 bases outside the gene matches. Germline V lookup: CDR1 SGHNT, CDR2 YYREEE (reference sequence). The CDR3 sequence is CASRGQGGRAEAFF. As DNA, the CDR3 is TGTGCCAGCAGGGGACAGGGGGGGCGCGCTGAAGCTTTCTTT. Full variable domain (missing parts from reference TRBV5-4 and TRBJ1-1): ETGVTQSPTHLIKTRGQQVTLRCSSQSGHNTVSWYQQALGQGPQFIFQYYREEENGRGNFPPRFSGLQFPNYSSELNVNALELDDSALYLCASRGQGGRAEAFFGQGTRLTVV.